Listed here are 11 T cell receptor beta chains from one sample, sequenced in a study of CD8+ T cells in alopecia areata. It was cDNA, reverse transcribed from extracted RNA, that served as the sequencing template. Only in-frame clones appear in the TCRdb table, and some are missing; sequencing was by immunoSEQ multiplex PCR. The table has around 100,000 clones, around 54% seen once. Sample treatment: oral pan-JAK inhibitor, 5-10 mg twice daily. This specimen was CD4+ T cells sorted from blood, taken at week 24, from a patient treated with tofacitinib. The receptor source for this set is a human donor with alopecia areata.

The chain is built from TRBV4-2 and TRBJ2-1; D is tentatively TRBD1 or TRBD2 (5 bases each). Germline CDR1 is LGHNA and CDR2 is YNFKEQ. There are 14 residues in the CDR3. Trimming shortened V by 0 bases and J by 15 bases, and 18 bases separated the two germline ends. Here the CDR3 DNA reads TGTGCCAGCAGCCAAGAGGGGACGGGACGACGTCTGTTCTTC. Encoded protein: CASSQEGTGRRLFF.

The chain combines TRBV5-4 with TRBJ1-2; D possibly corresponds to TRBD1 (5 bases). In germline, CDR1 is SGHNT, CDR2 YYREEE (reference sequence). CDR3 length: 14 residues. Trimming left V 4 bases short and J 8 bases short, with 18 bases between. The CDR3, as DNA: TGTGCCAGCAGCCATCCGCTGGAAGGGGACGGCTACACCTTC. Translation gives CASSHPLEGDGYTF.

This chain connects TRBV30 to TRBJ1-6; 7 bases match TRBD1. Germline CDR1 and CDR2: GTSNPN and SVGIG (reference sequence). The trim removed 3 bases at V and 8 bases at J, leaving 4 bases unmatched. The CDR3 has 13 amino acids. The CDR3 is CAWRTGDYSPLHF. As DNA, the CDR3 is TGTGCCTGGAGAACAGGGGATTATTCACCCCTCCACTTT.

The CDR3 bases are TGCAGCGTGGGGGAAGATACGCAGTATTTT. Its protein is CSVGEDTQYF. The chain uses TRBV29-1 and TRBJ2-3; D could derive from TRBD1 or TRBD2 (5 bases each). Looked up from germline, CDR1 is SQVTM and CDR2 is ANQGSEA. The CDR3 runs to 10 residues. The V end was cut by 6 bases, the J end by 5 bases, with 6 bases between.

The V call is TRBV5-1, the J call TRBJ2-2; TRBD1 is a possible D gene (6 bases). Germline lookup yields CDR1 SGHRS and CDR2 YFSETQ. The CDR3 loop spans 14 amino acids. Deletions cut 0 bases from V and 4 bases from J, with 7 bases between. The CDR3 region is CASSLDRATGELFF. For the CDR3, the DNA is TGCGCCAGCAGCTTGGACAGGGCCACCGGGGAGCTGTTTTTT. Variable domain in full (rest from reference TRBV5-1 and TRBJ2-2): KAGVTQTPRYLIKTRGQQVTLSCSPISGHRSVSWYQQTPGQGLQFLFEYFSETQRNKGNFPGRFSGRQFSNSRSEMNVSTLELGDSALYLCASSLDRATGELFFGEGSRLTVL.

This chain uses TRBV10-3 with TRBJ2-5, with 7 bases aligning to TRBD2. After removal of 10 bases from V and 2 bases from J, the junction contained 10 bases not matched to a gene. The germline gives CDR1 ENHRY, CDR2 SYGVKD. The CDR3 sequence is 14 residues long. CDR3 in amino acids: CATQTELAQETQYF. CDR3 nucleotide sequence: TGTGCCACGCAGACTGAACTAGCGCAAGAGACCCAGTACTTC.

The chain carries TRBV30 and TRBJ1-5; D uncertain. CDR1 is GTSNPN and CDR2 is SVGIG in the germline V gene (reference sequence). The V gene lost 0 bases and the J gene lost 3 bases, with 6 bases spanning the gap. The CDR3 consists of 13 residues. CDR3 protein: CAWSVRNNQPQHF. For the CDR3, the DNA is TGTGCCTGGAGTGTACGGAACAATCAGCCCCAGCATTTT.

The sample holds a few counts of this clone. The rearrangement joins TRBV7-9 to TRBJ1-6; tentatively, D is TRBD1 (6 bases). The V gene lost 1 base and the J gene lost 10 bases, with 14 bases spanning the gap. The CDR3 loop spans 15 amino acids. CDR1 is SEHNR, CDR2 FQNEAQ, per germline (reference sequence). Here the CDR3 reads CASSLGGGLGSPLHF. DNA for the CDR3: TGTGCCAGCAGCTTAGGTGGGGGGCTCGGGTCACCCCTCCACTTT.

V gene TRBV5-1 combines with J gene TRBJ1-5; 8 bases are a match to TRBD1. J lost 5 bases, V lost 3 bases, and 4 bases had no gene match. Germline V gene lookup returns CDR1 SGHRS and CDR2 YFSETQ. The CDR3 extends over 14 amino acids. CDR3 coding DNA: TGCGCCAGCAGCTCCGGACAGGGCGATCAGCCCCAGCATTTT. Translation: CASSSGQGDQPQHF.

This clone was seen only a few times. The gene calls are TRBV4-1 and TRBJ1-2; the D gene is possibly TRBD1 (6 bases). CDR3 length: 14 amino acids. CDR1 is MGHRA and CDR2 is YSYEKL in the germline V gene. V was pared by 1 base and J by 4 bases, with 10 bases between. The CDR3 here is CASSQAGDGYGYTF. CDR3 DNA: TGCGCCAGCAGCCAAGCAGGGGATGGCTATGGCTACACCTTC.

The chain joins TRBV30 to TRBJ1-6; D is uncertain. Germline V gives CDR1 GTSNPN, CDR2 SVGIG (reference sequence). V was trimmed by 0 bases and J by 9 bases, leaving 18 bases between them. The CDR3 loop spans 16 amino acids. Written as DNA, the CDR3 is TGTGCCTGGAGTGTACTATCGGATTCTTGGGGTTCACCCCTCCACTTT. Encoded protein: CAWSVLSDSWGSPLHF.